One sample yielded the 10 T cell receptor beta chains listed below, sequenced in a study of OX40 agonist ivuxolimab in advanced cancers. Preparation of the library involved the immunoSEQ multiplex PCR assay. Not all clones reach the TCRdb copy of this immuneACCESS table, which keeps in-frame sequences only. Checked studies attribute under half of the gap to unresolved V genes and leave the rest unexplained. In all, the sample holds about 22,000 clones, and just under 85% of those were seen once. In total, the top ten clones hold approximately 30% of the sample. Material: CD4+ or CD8+ T cells sorted from blood, obtained in a trial of the OX40 agonist ivuxolimab. All receptors come from an adult with an advanced solid tumor such as melanoma, head and neck, liver or kidney cancer.

The V call is TRBV5-4, the J call TRBJ2-5, with TRBD1 identical over 11 bases. This CDR3 has 15 amino acids. Germline CDR1 reads SGHNT; CDR2 reads YYREEE (reference sequence). The V segment lost 5 bases and the J segment 3 bases; nucleotides outside the gene matches: 6. CDR3 nucleotide sequence: TGTGCCAGCAGACGCCGGACAGGGGGCGAAGAGACCCAGTACTTC. As protein: CASRRRTGGEETQYF.

The chain carries TRBV6-5 and TRBJ1-2; D call uncertain. Trimming shortened V by 4 bases and J by 3 bases, and 9 bases separated the two germline ends. This CDR3 has 13 residues. Germline V gene sequence: CDR1 MNHEY, CDR2 SVGAGI. The DNA for the CDR3 is TGTGCCAGCAGTTTTGAGGGCCACTATGGCTACACCTTC. As protein: CASSFEGHYGYTF.

This chain uses TRBV14 with TRBJ2-7, with a weak D call TRBD2 (5 bases). The CDR3 totals 14 residues. Germline CDR1 and CDR2: SGHDN and FVKESK. The V end was cut by 5 bases, the J end by 2 bases, with 13 bases between. The CDR3 spells CASSYVWEPYEQYF. CDR3 sequence (DNA): TGTGCCAGCAGCTACGTCTGGGAGCCCTACGAGCAGTACTTC.

The chain recombines TRBV29-1 with TRBJ2-1, with 8 positions matching TRBD1. There are 12 residues in the CDR3. Germline V lookup: CDR1 SQVTM, CDR2 ANQGSEA. Trimming removed 7 bases from V and 3 bases from J; junction bases left unmatched: 2. CDR3 amino acids: CSGGQGYNEQFF. The DNA for the CDR3 is TGCAGCGGTGGACAGGGCTACAATGAGCAGTTCTTC.

This chain links TRBV4-2 with TRBJ2-2; TRBD2 might be the D (5 bases). The V and J ends lost 5 bases and 0 bases respectively, with 13 bases between them. This CDR3 contains 16 residues. Germline V gives CDR1 LGHNA, CDR2 YNFKEQ. In nucleotides, the CDR3 is TGTGCCAGCAGCGACCTACTAGTCGCGAACACCGGGGAGCTGTTTTTT. It encodes CASSDLLVANTGELFF.

The chain links TRBV11-2 to TRBJ2-5, with D tentatively TRBD1 (6 bases). Germline V gene data show CDR1 as SGHAT and CDR2 as FQNNGV. The length of the CDR3 is 13 residues. Deletions cut 2 bases from V and 11 bases from J, with 15 bases between. The CDR3 bases are TGTGCCAGCAGCTTATGGCAGGGGCGAGAGCAGTACTTC. Residues: CASSLWQGREQYF.

The rearrangement uses TRBV5-4 and TRBJ2-7, with 7 bases fitting TRBD1. The germline V gene has CDR1 SGHNT and CDR2 YYREEE (reference sequence). The V gene end was trimmed by 0 bases and the J gene end by 4 bases; junction bases not matched to a gene: 1. This CDR3 spans 13 amino acids. Here the CDR3 DNA reads TGTGCCAGCAGCTTGGGGGACAGATACGAGCAGTACTTC. Its translation is CASSLGDRYEQYF.

This sequence joins TRBV18 and TRBJ1-2; tentatively, D is TRBD1 (6 bases). The germline V gene encodes CDR1 KGHSH and CDR2 LQKENI. This CDR3 spans 15 amino acids. V was trimmed by 2 bases and J by 5 bases, leaving 15 bases between them. The CDR3 reads CASSPSGGLWYGYTF. CDR3 DNA: TGTGCCAGCTCACCATCCGGGGGGCTTTGGTATGGCTACACCTTC.

This sequence joins TRBV2 and TRBJ2-7, with TRBD1 identical over 7 bases. V gave up 6 bases and J gave up 0 bases; unmatched junction bases: 8. The V gene's germline CDR1 is SNHLY and CDR2 FYNNEI. This CDR3 has 15 amino acids. CDR3 protein: CASSAGTASSYEQYF. DNA of the CDR3: TGTGCCAGCAGCGCCGGGACAGCGAGCTCCTACGAGCAGTACTTC.

The CDR3 is CASSTGQGEAFF. CDR3 DNA: TGTGCCAGCAGCACCGGACAGGGGGAAGCTTTCTTT. The chain is built from TRBV13 and TRBJ1-1; 9 bases are a match to TRBD1. The CDR3 is 12 residues long. Germline lookup yields CDR1 PRHDT and CDR2 FYEKMQ (reference sequence). V lost 5 bases to trimming and J lost 8 bases; unmatched junction nucleotides: 3.